This T cell receptor beta chain comes out of a study of CD8+CD57+ T cells in acquired aplastic anemia. The CDR3 has 14 amino acids. In germline, CDR1 is SGHDT, CDR2 YYEEEE. V was trimmed by 0 bases and J by 13 bases, leaving 16 bases between them. For CDR3 and TCR beta VDJ profiling, genomic DNA was the template used. MiXCR, run by TCRdb on the reads, gives a single entry per CDR3 protein. Of 35,000 to 50,000 distinct CDR3 sequences listed, about two thirds are singletons. Material: sorted CD4+, CD8+, or CD8+CD57+ T cells (not recorded which) from PBMCs. The chain recombines TRBV5-6 with TRBJ1-4, with D maybe TRBD1 (5 bases). The TCR originated in a human donor in good health, serving as a control. CDR3 nucleotides: TGTGCCAGCAGCTTGGTGGGGGAGGCAGCGGGACTGTTTTTT. It translates to CASSLVGEAAGLFF. Using reference TRBV5-6 and TRBJ1-4 for the parts outside the CDR3, the full variable domain is DAGVTQSPTHLIKTRGQQVTLRCSPKSGHDTVSWYQQALGQGPQFIFQYYEEEERQRGNFPDRFSGHQFPNYSSELNVNALLLGDSALYLCASSLVGEAAGLFFGSGTQLSVL.